A single T cell receptor beta chain is shown here with its context. Original handling: The assay estimated nucleated cells by amplifying reference gene primers. Assay used: immunoSEQ multiplex PCR; TCRdb lists only in-frame clones, some missing. V and J calls and clone size come straight from that table; D and trimming were deduced from the DNA. Of approximately 100,000 clones in the sample, under 85% are singletons; the top ten hold roughly an eighth. The data were taken from a study of blood T cell repertoires in COVID-19. Study-level background: The United States, Italy and Spain supplied acute and convalescent COVID-19 samples. T cells, B-cell-depleted T cells, or PBMCs provided the cDNA or gDNA that served as material.

CDR3 length: 18 amino acids. V lost 3 bases to trimming and J lost 0 bases; unmatched junction nucleotides: 10. Looked up from germline, CDR1 is SGHTA and CDR2 is FQGNSA. Sequencing was performed on peripheral blood. The chain recombines TRBV7-2 with TRBJ2-7; 11 bases are shared with TRBD2. The TCR originated in a human donor in a cohort sampled during active COVID-19. The CDR3 DNA follows: TGTGCCAGCAGCTTCGGTCCGAAAACTAGCGGGAGCTCCTACGAGCAGTACTTC. This gives the protein CASSFGPKTSGSSYEQYF.